A single sample is the source of the 5 T cell receptor beta chains below, sequenced in a study of shared clonotypes between healthy human individuals. TCRdb's copy holds only in-frame clones and misses some; the assay was immunoSEQ multiplex PCR. The sample comprises about 1 million clones, roughly 80% of which are singletons, and 1.4% rests with the top ten. The sequencing sample was made of memory CD4+ T cells sorted from blood. Indicated subset: CD45RA-negative fraction. The receptors were sampled from a man younger than 35 in good health.

The chain uses TRBV11-2 and TRBJ2-7, with TRBD1 as a possible D gene (6 bases). CDR3 length: 15 residues. Per the germline V gene, CDR1 is SGHAT and CDR2 is FQNNGV. V lost 0 bases, J lost 5 bases, and 14 bases lay in between. The CDR3 DNA follows: TGTGCCAGCAGCTTAGAGTTTACAGGGAAGGACGAGCAGTACTTC. Protein: CASSLEFTGKDEQYF. Based on the CDR3 plus reference TRBV11-2 and TRBJ2-7, the full variable domain is EAGVAQSPRYKIIEKRQSVAFWCNPISGHATLYWYQQILGQGPKLLIQFQNNGVVDDSQLPKDRFSAERLKGVDSTLKIQPAKLEDSAVYLCASSLEFTGKDEQYFGPGTRLTVT.

This clone appeared once. Written as DNA, the CDR3 is TGCGCCAGCCAACCCGGGACAACAGATACGCAGTATTTT. The encoded protein is CASQPGTTDTQYF. This chain links TRBV5-1 with TRBJ2-3; D is perhaps TRBD1 (6 bases). CDR1 and CDR2 from the germline V gene are SGHRS and YFSETQ. The CDR3 extends over 13 amino acids. V was cut by 7 bases and J by 3 bases, with 12 bases left in between.

This clone was observed a single time. A read error is likely here: a far larger clone is one base away. This specimen includes other DNA sequences encoding the same CDR3. This sequence joins TRBV5-4 and TRBJ1-6; TRBD1 aligns across 7 bases. The CDR3 totals 15 residues. The V gene's germline CDR1 is SGHNT and CDR2 YYREEE (reference sequence). The CDR3 DNA follows: TGTGCCAGCAGCTTGCAAGGGGGCGATAATTCGCCCCTCCACTTT. It codes for CASSLQGGDNSPLHF.

The V call is TRBV4-3, the J call TRBJ1-6, with unresolved D. The CDR3 is 14 residues long. Germline loops: CDR1 LGHNA, CDR2 YSLEER. V was shortened by 1 base and J by 4 bases, with 5 bases between the two germline ends. Here the CDR3 reads CASSQGEYNSPLHF. The CDR3 nucleotides are TGCGCCAGCAGCCAAGGGGAGTATAATTCACCCCTCCACTTT.

V gene TRBV5-1 combines with J gene TRBJ2-3; 9 nucleotides line up with TRBD2. Per the germline V gene, CDR1 is SGHRS and CDR2 is YFSETQ. The J segment lost 5 bases and the V segment lost 0 bases, leaving 4 bases of the junction unmatched. This CDR3 contains 15 residues. The CDR3 protein is CASSLALSGGDTQYF. The CDR3 nucleotides read TGCGCCAGCAGCTTGGCCCTTAGCGGGGGAGATACGCAGTATTTT.